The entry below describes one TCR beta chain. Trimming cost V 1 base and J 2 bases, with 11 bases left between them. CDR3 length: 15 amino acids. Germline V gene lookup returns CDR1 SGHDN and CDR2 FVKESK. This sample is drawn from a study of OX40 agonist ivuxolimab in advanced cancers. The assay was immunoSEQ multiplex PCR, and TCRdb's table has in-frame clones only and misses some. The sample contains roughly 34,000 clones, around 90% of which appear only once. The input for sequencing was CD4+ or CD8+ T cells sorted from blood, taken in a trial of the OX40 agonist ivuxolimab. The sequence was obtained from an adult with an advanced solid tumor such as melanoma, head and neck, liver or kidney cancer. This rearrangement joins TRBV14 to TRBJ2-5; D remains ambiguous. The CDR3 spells CASSQGGTAQETQYF. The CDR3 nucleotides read TGTGCCAGCAGCCAAGGAGGAACAGCGCAAGAGACCCAGTACTTC.